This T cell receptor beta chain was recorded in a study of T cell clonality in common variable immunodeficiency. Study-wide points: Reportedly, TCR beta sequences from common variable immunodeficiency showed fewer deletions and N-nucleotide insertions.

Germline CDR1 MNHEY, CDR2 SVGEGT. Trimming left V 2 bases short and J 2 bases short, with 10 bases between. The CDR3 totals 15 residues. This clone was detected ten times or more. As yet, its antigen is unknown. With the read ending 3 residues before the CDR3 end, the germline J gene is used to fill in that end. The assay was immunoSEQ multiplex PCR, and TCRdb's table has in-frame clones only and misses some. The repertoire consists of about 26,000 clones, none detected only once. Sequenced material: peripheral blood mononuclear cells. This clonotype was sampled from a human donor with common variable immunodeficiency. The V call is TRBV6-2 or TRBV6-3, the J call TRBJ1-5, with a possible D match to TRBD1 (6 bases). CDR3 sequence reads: CASSYGGVGNQPQHF. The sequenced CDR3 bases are TGTGCCAGCAGTTACGGGGGCGTTGGCAATCAGCCC.